The present T cell receptor (beta chain) was sequenced within a study of early T cells in non-severe SARS-CoV-2 infection. One entry per CDR3 protein, called by TCRdb with MiXCR from the 5' RACE reads. Here the sample spans roughly 100,000 distinct CDR3 sequences, approximately 15% being singletons. The germline CDR1 and CDR2 sequences are DFQATT and SNEGSKA (reference sequence). Trimming cost V 5 bases and J 4 bases, with 13 bases left between them. CDR3 size: 13 residues. The sample holds many counts of this clonotype. The TCR sequence derives from an adult who was a healthcare worker with PCR-confirmed SARS-CoV-2 infection or an uninfected control (not recorded which). V usage is TRBV20-1 and J usage is TRBJ2-3; perhaps TRBD2 as D (5 bases). Material for sequencing was whole blood. CDR3 nucleotide sequence: TGCAGTGCTGCCCCCCGCGGGCCAGATACGCAGTATTTT. Translating it yields CSAAPRGPDTQYF.